The 16 T cell receptor beta chains in this list originate from one sample, sequenced in a study of blood T cells in healthy people across ages. The use of a sample-barcoded 5' primer and a J-beta primer mix characterized a second PCR of about 7 to 12 cycles. TCRdb used MiXCR to reprocess the 5' RACE reads, holding one entry per CDR3 protein. In the table there are over 1,300,000 distinct CDR3 sequences, roughly 64% of which are singletons. Source material: blood. The source is a young man in good health.

Regarding this clonotype: A read error is likely here: a far larger clone is one base away. V usage is TRBV25-1 and J usage is TRBJ2-7; D gene uncertain. Germline assignment: CDR1 MGHDK and CDR2 SYGVNS. This CDR3 is built from 11 residues. CDR3 amino acids: CASSVSYEKYF. As DNA, the CDR3 is TGTGCCAGCAGTGTCTCCTACGAGAAGTACTTC.

This clonotype was recorded a few times. Sequence at one end of the junction differs from germline and may be a read error. V usage is TRBV2 and J usage is TRBJ2-4; D is uncertain. This CDR3 is built from 15 residues. Germline V gene lookup returns CDR1 SNHLY and CDR2 FYNNEI. Here the CDR3 reads CASIEELLPKNIQYF. The CDR3 DNA is TGTGCCAGCATTGAAGAGTTGCTGCCCAAAAACATTCAGTACTTC. The full variable domain, completed using reference TRBV2 and TRBJ2-4, is EPEVTQTPSHQVTQMGQEVILRCVPISNHLYFYWYRQILGQKVEFLVSFYNNEISEKSEIFDDQFSVERPDGSNFTLKIRSTKLEDSAMYFCASIEELLPKNIQYFGAGTRLSVL.

This clonotype came up a few times. The V call is TRBV12-3 or TRBV12-4, the J call TRBJ2-7; weak D call: TRBD1 (6 bases). CDR3 length: 14 amino acids. The V end lost 8 bases, the J end lost 5 bases, and 19 bases lay between the germline ends. The DNA for the CDR3 is TGTGCCAGCGAGAGGGGGATCGGGAACCACGAGCAGTACTTC. Protein sequence: CASERGIGNHEQYF.

At least ten counts were recorded for this clonotype. The CDR3 sequence: CASSVLRTSGEQYF. The CDR3 DNA reads as TGTGCCAGCAGCGTCCTGCGGACTAGCGGGGAGCAGTACTTC. This chain joins TRBV2 and TRBJ2-7; 11 bases align to TRBD2. The germline V gene has CDR1 SNHLY and CDR2 FYNNEI. This CDR3 has 14 amino acids. Unmatched junction bases numbered 8, after V lost 6 bases and J lost 7 bases.

The chain joins TRBV12-3 or TRBV12-4 to TRBJ2-3, with 8 bases aligning to TRBD2. V shed 5 bases and J 8 bases; nucleotides not matched to a gene: 9. This CDR3 has 14 amino acids. The CDR3 DNA follows: TGTGCCAGCAGTCTAGGGACTAGTGCTGGTACGCAGTATTTT. Encoded protein: CASSLGTSAGTQYF.

The gene calls are TRBV12-3 or TRBV12-4 and TRBJ1-2; D may be TRBD1 (6 bases). This CDR3 spans 17 amino acids. Trimming took off 5 bases at V and 2 bases at J, with 21 bases between the two ends. The CDR3 loop is CASSDGTKQGFNYGYTF. The CDR3 DNA reads TGTGCCAGCAGTGACGGTACCAAACAGGGTTTCAACTATGGCTACACCTTC.

The chain recombines TRBV7-2 with TRBJ2-7; TRBD2 aligns across 13 bases. The J call is uncertain, as TRBJ2-1 better fits the DNA end. The V gene's germline CDR1 is SGHTA and CDR2 FQGNSA. The CDR3 is 16 residues long. The CDR3 DNA sequence: TGTGCCAGCAGCTTAGCGAGGACTAGCGGGAGAAATGAGCAGTTCTTC. Residues: CASSLARTSGRNEQFF.

The chain is built from TRBV6-5 and TRBJ2-7; a weak D match, TRBD2 (6 bases). The last part of the DNA fits TRBJ2-5 better; the J call may be wrong. The CDR3 length is 13 residues. The germline V gene encodes CDR1 MNHEY and CDR2 SVGAGI. The CDR3 DNA sequence: TGTGCCAGCATGGGGAGGTCCTTAGCGACCCAGTACTTC. Translated: CASMGRSLATQYF.

The chain couples TRBV19 to TRBJ2-3, with 10 positions matching TRBD2. The CDR3 length is 15 residues. Germline assignment: CDR1 LNHDA and CDR2 SQIVND (reference sequence). With 6 bases clipped from V and 3 bases from J, the junction kept 6 bases outside the gene matches. In DNA form, the CDR3 reads TGTGCCAGTAGGCAACCGGGACTAGCGACAGATACGCAGTATTTT. Protein sequence: CASRQPGLATDTQYF.

This chain uses TRBV3-1 with TRBJ1-5; possibly TRBD1 for D (5 bases). V was trimmed by 2 bases and J by 2 bases, leaving 10 bases between them. The germline V gene has CDR1 LGHDT and CDR2 YNNKEL (reference sequence). The CDR3 is 15 amino acids. CDR3 residues: CASSQTRDRNQPQHF. In DNA, the CDR3 is TGTGCCAGCAGCCAAACCAGGGATCGCAATCAGCCCCAGCATTTT.

A word on this clonotype: Sequence at one end of the junction differs from germline and may be a read error. The rearrangement joins TRBV11-2 to TRBJ1-2; 7 nucleotides agree with TRBD1. Per the germline V gene, CDR1 is SGHAT and CDR2 is FQNNGV. The CDR3 is made up of 17 amino acids. Here the CDR3 DNA reads TGTGTCAGCAGCCCCCTCCTATACGAACAGGGGAGCTATGGCTACACCTTC. This sequence encodes CVSSPLLYEQGSYGYTF.

The rearrangement uses TRBV28 and TRBJ1-5; 7 bases fit TRBD1. CDR3 size: 16 residues. Germline CDR1 and CDR2: MDHEN and SYDVKM. V lost 1 base and J lost 1; bases outside the gene matches: 4. The CDR3 loop is CASSLSQGQSNQPQHF. The DNA for the CDR3 is TGTGCCAGCAGTTTATCCCAGGGACAGAGCAATCAGCCCCAGCATTTT.

The V and J genes are TRBV11-1 and TRBJ1-1; weak D call: TRBD1 (5 bases). The germline CDR1 and CDR2 sequences are SGHAT and FQDESV (reference sequence). The V end was cut by 7 bases, the J end by 10 bases, with 19 bases between. This CDR3 comprises 13 residues. In nucleotides, the CDR3 is TGTGCCAGCACCGATGACAGCCTCAGGAGAGCTTTCTTT. Translated, it gives CASTDDSLRRAFF.

This clonotype was counted only a few times. This chain uses TRBV29-1 with TRBJ2-7, with D possibly being TRBD1 (6 bases). This CDR3 has 13 residues. V lost 7 bases and J 2 bases, leaving 15 bases between the germline ends. Germline V CDR1 and CDR2: SQVTM, ANQGSEA. In DNA, the CDR3 is TGCAGCGCAGGGGACCAGGAGGCCTACGAGCAGTACTTC. Protein product: CSAGDQEAYEQYF.

The chain combines TRBV11-2 with TRBJ2-7; tentatively, D is TRBD1 (5 bases). The germline CDR1 and CDR2 sequences are SGHAT and FQNNGV. This CDR3 spans 15 amino acids. The V end was cut by 5 bases, the J end by 5 bases, with 19 bases between. The CDR3 nucleotides read TGTGCCAGCAGCCCAACCAACGGCGTAGGGGACGAGCAGTACTTC. This translates into CASSPTNGVGDEQYF. Looking up the rest from reference TRBV11-2 and TRBJ2-7 gives the full variable domain: EAGVAQSPRYKIIEKRQSVAFWCNPISGHATLYWYQQILGQGPKLLIQFQNNGVVDDSQLPKDRFSAERLKGVDSTLKIQPAKLEDSAVYLCASSPTNGVGDEQYFGPGTRLTVT.

CDR3 region: CASKGGGPQGGYTF. The CDR3 DNA follows: TGTGCCAGCAAGGGGGGAGGACCTCAGGGTGGCTACACCTTC. This chain connects TRBV2 to TRBJ1-2; D perhaps matches TRBD1 (6 bases). The V end lost 7 bases, the J end lost 7 bases, and 19 bases lay between the germline ends. This CDR3 contains 14 residues. Germline V gives CDR1 SNHLY, CDR2 FYNNEI. Full variable domain (outside the CDR3, taken from reference TRBV2 and TRBJ1-2): EPEVTQTPSHQVTQMGQEVILRCVPISNHLYFYWYRQILGQKVEFLVSFYNNEISEKSEIFDDQFSVERPDGSNFTLKIRSTKLEDSAMYFCASKGGGPQGGYTFGSGTRLTVV.